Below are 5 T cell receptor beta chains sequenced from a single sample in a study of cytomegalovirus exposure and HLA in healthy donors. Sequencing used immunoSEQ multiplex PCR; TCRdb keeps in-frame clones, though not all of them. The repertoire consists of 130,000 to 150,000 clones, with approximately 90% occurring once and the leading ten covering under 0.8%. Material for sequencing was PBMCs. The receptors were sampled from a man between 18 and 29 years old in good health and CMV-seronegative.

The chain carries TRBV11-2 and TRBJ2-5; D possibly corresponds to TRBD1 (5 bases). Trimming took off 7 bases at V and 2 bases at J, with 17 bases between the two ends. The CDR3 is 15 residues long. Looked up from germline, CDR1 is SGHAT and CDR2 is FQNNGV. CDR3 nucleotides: TGTGCCAGCACCCCCCCCGGGCACAGGCAAGAGACCCAGTACTTC. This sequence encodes CASTPPGHRQETQYF.

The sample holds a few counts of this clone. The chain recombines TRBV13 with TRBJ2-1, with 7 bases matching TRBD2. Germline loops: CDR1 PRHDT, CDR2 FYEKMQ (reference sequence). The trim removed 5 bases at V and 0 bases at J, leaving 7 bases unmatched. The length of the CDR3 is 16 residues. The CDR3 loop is CASSPPGGSSYNEQFF. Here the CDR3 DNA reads TGTGCCAGCAGCCCCCCGGGCGGGAGCTCCTACAATGAGCAGTTCTTC.

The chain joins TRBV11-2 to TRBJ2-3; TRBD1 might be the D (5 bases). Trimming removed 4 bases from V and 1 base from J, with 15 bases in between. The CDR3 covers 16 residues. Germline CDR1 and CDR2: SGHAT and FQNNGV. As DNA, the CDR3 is TGTGCCAGCAGCTCGATTAGGGGTGACCGCACAGATACGCAGTATTTT. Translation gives CASSSIRGDRTDTQYF. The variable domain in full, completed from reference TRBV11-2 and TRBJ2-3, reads EAGVAQSPRYKIIEKRQSVAFWCNPISGHATLYWYQQILGQGPKLLIQFQNNGVVDDSQLPKDRFSAERLKGVDSTLKIQPAKLEDSAVYLCASSSIRGDRTDTQYFGPGTRLTVL.

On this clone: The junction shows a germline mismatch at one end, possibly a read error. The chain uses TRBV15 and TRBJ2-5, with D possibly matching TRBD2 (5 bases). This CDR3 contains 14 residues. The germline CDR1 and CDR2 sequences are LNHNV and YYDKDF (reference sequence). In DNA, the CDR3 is TGTGCCACCAGCAGTTGGACTCGCCGAGGCAACCCGAACTTC. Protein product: CATSSWTRRGNPNF.

Written as DNA, the CDR3 is TGTGCCAGTAGTATACTAACGGCTGGGGCCAACGTCCTGACTTTC. This codes for CASSILTAGANVLTF. J is TRBJ2-6 and V is TRBV19; no reliable D call. The length of the CDR3 is 15 residues. Deletions cut 2 bases from V and 2 bases from J, with 7 bases between. Germline V lookup: CDR1 LNHDA, CDR2 SQIVND (reference sequence).